This T cell receptor beta chain derives from a study of blood T cell repertoires in COVID-19. In the study overall: Samples came from the United States, Italy and Spain, spanning acute and convalescent COVID-19. PBMCs, B-cell-depleted T cells, or T cells provided the cDNA or gDNA that made up the material.

Source study methods: Cell counts per sample came from amplifying reference gene primers. Data came from immunoSEQ multiplex PCR; TCRdb stores just in-frame clones and leaves some out. D and trimming come from the DNA, and the V and J calls and clone size come from that table. Here the sample spans tens of thousands of clones, around 89% being singletons. The CDR3 spans 17 residues. Germline loops: CDR1 MNHEY, CDR2 SMNVEV (reference sequence). V lost 6 bases to trimming and J lost 0 bases, with 18 bases between them. This chain uses TRBV27 with TRBJ1-5, with unresolved D. This receptor was identified in a man between 65 and 79 years old with active or convalescent COVID-19. The sequenced sample was peripheral blood. Here the CDR3 reads CASSPTGFSFSNQPQHF. As DNA, the CDR3 is TGTGCCAGCAGCCCAACGGGGTTTTCCTTTAGCAATCAGCCCCAGCATTTT.